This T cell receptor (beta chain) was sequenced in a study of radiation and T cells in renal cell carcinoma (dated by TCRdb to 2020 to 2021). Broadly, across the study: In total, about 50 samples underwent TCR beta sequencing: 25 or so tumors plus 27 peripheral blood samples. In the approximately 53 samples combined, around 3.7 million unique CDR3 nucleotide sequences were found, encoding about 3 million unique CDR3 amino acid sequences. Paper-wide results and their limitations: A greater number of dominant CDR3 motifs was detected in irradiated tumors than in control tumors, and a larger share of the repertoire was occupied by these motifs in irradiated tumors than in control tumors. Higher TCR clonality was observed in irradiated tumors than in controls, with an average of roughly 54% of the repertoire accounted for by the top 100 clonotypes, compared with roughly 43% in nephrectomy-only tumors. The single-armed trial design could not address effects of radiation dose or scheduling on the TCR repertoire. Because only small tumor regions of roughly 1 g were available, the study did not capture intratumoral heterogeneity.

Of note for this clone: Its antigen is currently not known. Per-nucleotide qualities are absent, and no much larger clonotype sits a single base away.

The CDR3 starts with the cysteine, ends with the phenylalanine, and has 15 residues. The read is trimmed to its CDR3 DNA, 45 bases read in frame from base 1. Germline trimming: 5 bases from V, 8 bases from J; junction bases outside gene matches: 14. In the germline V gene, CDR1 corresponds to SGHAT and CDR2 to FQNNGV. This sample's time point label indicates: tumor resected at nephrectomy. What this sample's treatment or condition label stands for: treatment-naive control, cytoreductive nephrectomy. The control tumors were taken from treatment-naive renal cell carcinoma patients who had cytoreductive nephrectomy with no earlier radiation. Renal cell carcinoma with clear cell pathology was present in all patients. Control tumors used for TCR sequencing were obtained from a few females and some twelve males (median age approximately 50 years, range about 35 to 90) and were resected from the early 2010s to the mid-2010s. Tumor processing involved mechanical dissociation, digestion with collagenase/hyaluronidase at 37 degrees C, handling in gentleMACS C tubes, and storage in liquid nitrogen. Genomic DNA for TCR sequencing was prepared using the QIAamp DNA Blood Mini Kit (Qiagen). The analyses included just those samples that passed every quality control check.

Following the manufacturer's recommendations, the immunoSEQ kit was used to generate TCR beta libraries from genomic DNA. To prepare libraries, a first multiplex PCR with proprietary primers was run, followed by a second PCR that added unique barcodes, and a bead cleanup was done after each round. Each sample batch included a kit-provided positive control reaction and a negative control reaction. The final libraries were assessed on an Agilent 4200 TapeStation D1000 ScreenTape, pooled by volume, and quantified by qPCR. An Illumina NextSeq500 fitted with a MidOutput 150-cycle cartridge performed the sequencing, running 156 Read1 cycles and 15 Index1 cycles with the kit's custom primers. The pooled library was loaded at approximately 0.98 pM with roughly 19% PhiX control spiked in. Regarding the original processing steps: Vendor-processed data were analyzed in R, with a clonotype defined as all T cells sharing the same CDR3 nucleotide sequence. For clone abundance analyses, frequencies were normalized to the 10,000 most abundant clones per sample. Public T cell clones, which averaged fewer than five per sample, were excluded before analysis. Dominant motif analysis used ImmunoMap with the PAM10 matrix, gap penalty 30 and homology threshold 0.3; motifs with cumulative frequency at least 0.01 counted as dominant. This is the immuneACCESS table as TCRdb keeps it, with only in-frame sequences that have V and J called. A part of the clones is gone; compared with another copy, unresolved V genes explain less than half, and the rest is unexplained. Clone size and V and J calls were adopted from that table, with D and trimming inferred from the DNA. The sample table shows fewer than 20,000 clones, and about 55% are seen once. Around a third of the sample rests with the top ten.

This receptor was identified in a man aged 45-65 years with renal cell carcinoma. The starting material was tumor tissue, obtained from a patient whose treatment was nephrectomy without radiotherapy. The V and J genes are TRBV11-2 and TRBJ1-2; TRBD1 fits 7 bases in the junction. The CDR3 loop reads CASSLIGTDIQGYTF. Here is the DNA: TGTGCCAGCAGCCTAATAGGGACAGACATCCAGGGCTACACCTTC.